This TCR beta chain is drawn from a study of cytomegalovirus exposure and HLA in healthy donors. This CDR3 contains 15 residues. V dropped 2 bases and J dropped 2; count of bases not matched to a gene: 3. Per the germline V gene, CDR1 is MGHRA and CDR2 is YSYEKL. The PCR had 60 Vbeta and 13 Jbeta primers. TCRdb's copy holds only in-frame clones and misses some; the assay was immunoSEQ multiplex PCR. The table has roughly 200,000 clones, roughly 85% seen once. Sequencing used PBMCs. The origin of this receptor is a woman under 40 in good health and CMV-seropositive. The J gene is TRBJ1-5, the V gene TRBV4-1, with 7 bases fitting TRBD1. The chain's CDR3 is CASSQNRGGNQPQHF. The CDR3 nucleotides are TGCGCCAGCAGCCAAAACAGGGGTGGCAATCAGCCCCAGCATTTT.